This T cell receptor (beta chain) stems from a study of blood T cells in healthy people across ages. This clonotype has just a few counts. The use of a sample-barcoded 5' primer and a J-beta primer mix characterized a second PCR of roughly 6 to 11 cycles. From each sample, at least 2.5 million paired-end reads containing CDR3 were obtained. TCRdb reprocessed the 5' RACE reads with MiXCR, giving one entry per CDR3 protein. Altogether just over 1 million distinct CDR3 sequences are present, 40% to 50% being singletons, with the ten largest covering about 20%. Trimming removed 0 bases at V and 2 bases at J, with 11 bases between. CDR1 and CDR2 (germline): MGHRA, YSYEKL. This CDR3 contains 15 residues.

This clonotype was obtained from an older woman in good health. The source material was blood. V and J are TRBV4-1 and TRBJ2-7; D is undetermined. The CDR3 DNA reads as TGCGCCAGCAGCCAAGATCTAAACACCGCCTACGAGCAGTACTTC. The encoded protein is CASSQDLNTAYEQYF.